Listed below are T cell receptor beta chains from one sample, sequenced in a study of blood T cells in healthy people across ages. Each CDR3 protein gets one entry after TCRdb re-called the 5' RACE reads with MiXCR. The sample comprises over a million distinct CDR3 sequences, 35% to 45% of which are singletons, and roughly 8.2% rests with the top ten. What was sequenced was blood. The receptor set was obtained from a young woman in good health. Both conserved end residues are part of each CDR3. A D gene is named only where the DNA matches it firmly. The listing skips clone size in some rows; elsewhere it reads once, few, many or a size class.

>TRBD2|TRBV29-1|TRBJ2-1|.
TGCAGCGCCGCCCCGAGCGGGAGTCGAGGGAATGAGCAGTTCTTC
CSAAPSGSRGNEQFF
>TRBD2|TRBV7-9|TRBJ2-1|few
TGTGCCAGCAGCCCCCGAGCGGGGCCTTCCTACAATGAGCAGTTCTTC
CASSPRAGPSYNEQFF
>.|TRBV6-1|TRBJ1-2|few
TGTGCCAGCAGTGAGGACTTGATTCAGGGGAACTATGGCTACACCTTC
CASSEDLIQGNYGYTF
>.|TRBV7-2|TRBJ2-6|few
TGTGCCAGCAGCCAACACCTAGACAGCTCTGGGGCCAACGTCCTGACTTTC
CASSQHLDSSGANVLTF
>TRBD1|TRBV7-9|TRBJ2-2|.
TGTGCCAGCAGCGCCACCGGGACAGGGGCCGGGGAGCTGTTTTTT
CASSATGTGAGELFF
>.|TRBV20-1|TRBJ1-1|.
TGCAGTGCTAGCGGGGGGGGAGACACTGAAGCTTTCTTT
CSASGGGDTEAFF
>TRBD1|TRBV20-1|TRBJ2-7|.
TGCAGTGCTACCAAACCCGGGACAGGGGTCTACGAGCAGTACTTC
CSATKPGTGVYEQYF
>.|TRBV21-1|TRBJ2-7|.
TGTGCCAGCAGCCAAAGCGGGACTAGCGGGAGGTTCCGCTACGAGCAGTACTTC
CASSQSGTSGRFRYEQYF
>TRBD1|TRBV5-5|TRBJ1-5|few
TGTGCCAGCAGCGAGACAGGGGAGGGTCAGCCCCAGCATTTT
CASSETGEGQPQHF
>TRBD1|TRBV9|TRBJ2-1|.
TGTGCCAGCAGCGGGGGACAGGGGGCTGGGTACAATGAGCAGTTCTTC
CASSGGQGAGYNEQFF
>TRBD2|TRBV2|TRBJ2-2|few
TGTGCCAGCAGGCCAAAGACTAGCGGGAACACCGGGGAGCTGTTTTTT
CASRPKTSGNTGELFF
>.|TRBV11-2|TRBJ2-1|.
TGTGCCAGCAGCTCCGTGGGGGGAGGCTCCTACAATGAGCAGTTCTTC
CASSSVGGGSYNEQFF
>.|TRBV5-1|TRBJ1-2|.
TGCGCCACCCGAGGGGCGAACTATGGCTACACCTTC
CATRGANYGYTF
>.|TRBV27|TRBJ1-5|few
TGTGCCAGCAGTTGGGGGGGCAATCAGCCCCAGCATTTT
CASSWGGNQPQHF
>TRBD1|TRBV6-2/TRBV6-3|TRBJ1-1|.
TGTGTCAGCAGCGAACCAGGGACAGTGAATACTGAAGCTTTCTTT
CVSSEPGTVNTEAFF
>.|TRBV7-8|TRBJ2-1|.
TGTGCCAGCAGCTTCAGGGTGGGTAATGAGCAGTTCTTC
CASSFRVGNEQFF
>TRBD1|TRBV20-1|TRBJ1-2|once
TGCAGTGCTAGAGATAGGGGGACAGGGGTTTATGGCTACACCTTC
CSARDRGTGVYGYTF
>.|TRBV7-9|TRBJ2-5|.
TGTGCCAGCAGCTTAGCGGCGGGGAGTGGGGAGCAGTACTTC
CASSLAAGSGEQYF
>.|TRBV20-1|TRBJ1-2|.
TGCAGTGCCGGACAAAATGGCTACACCTTC
CSAGQNGYTF
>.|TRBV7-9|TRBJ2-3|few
TGTGCCAGCAGCTTTGTCGGGGCGGGCACAGATACGCAGTATTTT
CASSFVGAGTDTQYF
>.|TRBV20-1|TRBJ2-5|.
TGCAGTGCAAGAGGGGTAGCAGGGGAGACCCAGTACTTC
CSARGVAGETQYF
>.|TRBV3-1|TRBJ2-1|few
TGTGCCAGCAGCCACCGGACTACGTCCAATGAGCAGTTCTTC
CASSHRTTSNEQFF
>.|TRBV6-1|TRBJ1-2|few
TGTGCCAGCACCGTTTCTAACTATGGCTACACCTTC
CASTVSNYGYTF
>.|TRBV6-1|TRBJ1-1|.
TGTGCCACCGACCCATACATGGGCGGAACTGAAGCTTTCTTT
CATDPYMGGTEAFF
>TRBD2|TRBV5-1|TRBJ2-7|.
TGCGCCAGCAGCTCCGAAATGACTAGCGGATCCTACGAGCGGTACTTC
CASSSEMTSGSYERYF
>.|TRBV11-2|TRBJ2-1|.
TGTGCCAGCAGCTCCAGGACCGAGAGCTCCTACAATGAGCAGTTCTTC
CASSSRTESSYNEQFF
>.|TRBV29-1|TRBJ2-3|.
TGCAGCGTTGAGGAGGGGGCAGGTACGCAGTATTTT
CSVEEGAGTQYF
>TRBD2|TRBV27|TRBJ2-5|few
TGTGCCAGCCGAAGCGCGGGGGGTTTCCAAGAGACCCAGTACTTC
CASRSAGGFQETQYF
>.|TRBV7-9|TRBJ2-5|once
TGTGCCAGCAGCACCCAACTAGCCCTAGGGGGAGAGACCCAGTACTTC
CASSTQLALGGETQYF
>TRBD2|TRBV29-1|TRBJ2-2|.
TGCAGCGTTTTTCTAGCGGGGGGGCCGAGGACCGGGGAGCTGTTTTTT
CSVFLAGGPRTGELFF
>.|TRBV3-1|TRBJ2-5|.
TGTGCCAGCAGCCGCCTATATCTAGAGACCCAGTACTTC
CASSRLYLETQYF
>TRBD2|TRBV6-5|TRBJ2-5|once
TGTGCCAGCAGGTTTTCTAGCGGGAGTGCAGAGACCCAGTACTTC
CASRFSSGSAETQYF